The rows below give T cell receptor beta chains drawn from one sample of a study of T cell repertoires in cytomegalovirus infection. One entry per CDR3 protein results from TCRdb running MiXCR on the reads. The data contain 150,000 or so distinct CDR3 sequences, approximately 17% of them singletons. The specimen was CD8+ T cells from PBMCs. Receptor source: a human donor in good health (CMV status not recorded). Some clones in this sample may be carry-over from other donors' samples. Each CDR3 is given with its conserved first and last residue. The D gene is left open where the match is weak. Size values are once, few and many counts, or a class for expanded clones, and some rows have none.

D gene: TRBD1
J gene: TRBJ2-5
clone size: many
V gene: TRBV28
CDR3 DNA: TGTGCCAGCAGTTCGCCGGGACAGGGGTACTTC
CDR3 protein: CASSSPGQGYF

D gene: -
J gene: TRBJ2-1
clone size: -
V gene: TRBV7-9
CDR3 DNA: TGTGCCAGCAGCTTAGAGCTGGCGAGCTCCTACAATGAGCAGTTCTTC
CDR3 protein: CASSLELASSYNEQFF

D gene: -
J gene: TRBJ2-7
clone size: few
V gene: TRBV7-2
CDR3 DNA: TGTGCCAGCAGCTTAGCGCCGGGTGGCTCCTACGAGCAGTACTTC
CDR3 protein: CASSLAPGGSYEQYF

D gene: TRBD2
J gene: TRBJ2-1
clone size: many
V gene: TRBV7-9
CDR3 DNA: TGTGCCAGCAGCTTGACTAGCGGGGACTCCTACAATGAGCAGTTCTTC
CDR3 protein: CASSLTSGDSYNEQFF

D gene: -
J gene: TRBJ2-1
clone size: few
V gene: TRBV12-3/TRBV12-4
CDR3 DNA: TGTGCCAGCGGGCCGGAATACAATGAGCAGTTCTTC
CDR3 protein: CASGPEYNEQFF

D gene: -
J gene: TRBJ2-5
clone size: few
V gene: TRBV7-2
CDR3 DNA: TGTGCCAGCAGACCGAGGTTATGGGGGGCAGAGACCCAGTACTTC
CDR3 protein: CASRPRLWGAETQYF

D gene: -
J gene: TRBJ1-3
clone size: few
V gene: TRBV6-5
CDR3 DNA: TGTGCCAGCAGTTACTCGAGGCAGGCCGGAAACACCATATATTTT
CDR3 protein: CASSYSRQAGNTIYF

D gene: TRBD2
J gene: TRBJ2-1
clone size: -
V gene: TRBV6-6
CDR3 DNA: TGTGCCAGCAGTTCCCCATCGGGGGACTGGGGGGGCAATGAGCAGTTCTTC
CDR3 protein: CASSSPSGDWGGNEQFF

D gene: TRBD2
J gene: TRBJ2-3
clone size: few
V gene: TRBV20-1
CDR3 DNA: TGCAGTGCGGATAGCGGGGGACGAGGGAGCACAGATACGCAGTATTTT
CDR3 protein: CSADSGGRGSTDTQYF

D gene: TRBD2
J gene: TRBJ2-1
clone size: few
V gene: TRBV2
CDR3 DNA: TGTGCCAGCAAGATTGGTGAGCGGGAGACCTACAATGAGCAGTTCTTC
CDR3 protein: CASKIGERETYNEQFF

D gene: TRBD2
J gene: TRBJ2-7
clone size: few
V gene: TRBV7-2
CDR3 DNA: TGTGCCAGCAGCTTAGTTGTTAGCGGGTACGAGCAGTACTTC
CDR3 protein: CASSLVVSGYEQYF

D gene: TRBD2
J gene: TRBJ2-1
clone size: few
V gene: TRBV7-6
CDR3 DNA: TGTGCCAGCAGCTTGCGGACTAGCGGGGTAAATGAGCAGTTCTTC
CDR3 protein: CASSLRTSGVNEQFF

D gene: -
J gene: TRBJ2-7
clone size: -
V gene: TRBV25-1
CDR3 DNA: TGTGCCAGCAGTCCCCGGATGAGCTCCTACGAGCAGTACTTC
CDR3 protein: CASSPRMSSYEQYF

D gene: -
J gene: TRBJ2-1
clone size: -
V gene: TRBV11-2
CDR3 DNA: TGTGCCAGCAGCTTAGTCCCGACAAACAATGAGCAGTTCTTC
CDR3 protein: CASSLVPTNNEQFF

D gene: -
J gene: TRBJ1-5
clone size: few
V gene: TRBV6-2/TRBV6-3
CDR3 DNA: TGTGCCAGCAGTACAGGACCTTTTCAGCCCCAGCATTTT
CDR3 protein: CASSTGPFQPQHF